These 6 T cell receptor beta chains came from one sample sequenced in a study of PD-1 blockade in classical Hodgkin lymphoma. Exposure to brentuximab vedotin varied, and each patient had relapsed following autologous stem cell transplantation. CD8+ T cells were isolated from thawed PBMCs by magnetic negative selection. The data were produced by immunoSEQ multiplex PCR, yet TCRdb's version contains in-frame clones alone and is incomplete. Here the sample spans 10,000 to 15,000 clones, approximately 79% being singletons. This specimen consisted of CD8+ T cells from blood, obtained at baseline. These receptors all stem from a human donor with classical Hodgkin lymphoma.

By its share, this clone is medium-sized. The CDR3 protein is CASEEGSSDQPQHF. CDR3 bases: TGTGCCAGCGAGGAGGGGTCCAGCGATCAGCCCCAGCATTTT. The rearrangement links TRBV2 to TRBJ1-5; maybe TRBD1 (5 bases). The V end was cut by 8 bases, the J end by 5 bases, with 16 bases between. Germline-derived CDR1 and CDR2 are SNHLY and FYNNEI. The CDR3 has 14 residues.

The CDR3 coding sequence is TGTGCCAGCAGCTTGGGTACTGGGGCCAACGTCCTGACTTTC. Translated, it gives CASSLGTGANVLTF. V is TRBV5-6 and J is TRBJ2-6; no firm D call. V dropped 0 bases and J dropped 2 bases, with 3 bases sitting between them. Looked up from germline, CDR1 is SGHDT and CDR2 is YYEEEE. The CDR3 is 14 residues long.

This clone was observed a single time. The chain employs TRBV30 and TRBJ2-1, with 9 positions matching TRBD2. CDR1 and CDR2 (germline): GTSNPN, SVGIG (reference sequence). The CDR3 runs to 13 residues. Trimming took 5 bases from V and 3 from J; bases not matched to a gene: 2. The CDR3, as DNA: TGTGCCTGGGCTAGCGGGGACTACAATGAGCAGTTCTTC. Amino acid sequence: CAWASGDYNEQFF.

The chain is built from TRBV9 and TRBJ1-2, with 12 nucleotides matching TRBD1. V lost 4 bases to trimming and J lost 4 bases; unmatched junction nucleotides: 11. The V gene's germline CDR1 is SGDLS and CDR2 YYNGEE. This CDR3 contains 17 residues. CDR3 in amino acids: CASSPGTGGSGGYGYTF. DNA of the CDR3: TGTGCCAGCAGCCCAGGGACAGGGGGCTCCGGCGGCTATGGCTACACCTTC.

V gene TRBV4-1 combines with J gene TRBJ2-2, with TRBD1 as a possible D gene (6 bases). Germline values: CDR1 MGHRA, CDR2 YSYEKL. Trimming shortened V by 1 base and J by 6 bases, and 18 bases separated the two germline ends. The CDR3 has 17 residues. The CDR3 is CASSQGPQGMVAGELFF. The CDR3, as DNA: TGCGCCAGCAGCCAAGGGCCCCAGGGGATGGTGGCCGGGGAGCTGTTTTTT.

This clone was picked up a small number of times. CDR3 sequence (DNA): TGTGCCAGCTCACCCAGGACAGGGATTCAGCCCCAGCATTTT. Its protein product is CASSPRTGIQPQHF. V and J are TRBV18 and TRBJ1-5, with 8 bases fitting TRBD1. The CDR3 totals 14 residues. The ends lost 3 bases at V and 6 bases at J; junction bases unmatched: 4. CDR1 is KGHSH and CDR2 is LQKENI in the germline V gene.